The present T cell receptor (beta chain) was sequenced within a study of beta chain features in type 1 diabetes (dated by TCRdb to the late 2010s). For context, the study as a whole: Mean age, gender distribution, total cell number and subset yield were not different between patients and healthy donors. The study compared the TCRB repertoires of sorted circulating CD4+ T cell subsets in recently diagnosed type 1 diabetes patients with those in matched healthy donors. Across all samples, 90 million to 130 million sorted cells were examined, and cell number per subset correlated strongly with RNA yield. Whereas all 30 or so donors provided naive and central memory subsets, regulatory and stem cell-like memory subsets were isolated from just 8 patients and roughly 8 healthy donors. Results the study describes overall, beyond this receptor: A moderate but significant shortening of TCRB CDR3 length was observed in type 1 diabetes patients in all four CD4+ subsets. At VDJ recombination sites, type 1 diabetes patients had fewer insertions and more deleted nucleotides, which implies abnormalities in thymic rearrangement. Naive, central memory and regulatory TCRB repertoires appeared to be more similar among patients than among healthy donors. PCR might favor shorter templates, but patient and control samples were amplified and corrected together, so any skew would affect both groups equally. Because cDNA rather than genomic DNA was sequenced, highly expressing activated cells could have been over-represented, although no difference in activation and CD3 levels was found between groups. Because the HLA sub-analyses included only small numbers of individuals, any influence of HLA type on TCRB rearrangement was left unresolved.

V is cut by 4 bases and J by 8 bases, and the space between the germline ends is 15 bases. Inclusive of the bounding cysteine and phenylalanine, the CDR3 is 14 residues long. CDR3 DNA is the only sequence kept; it has 42 bases, read in frame from the first base. CDR1 is given as SGHTA and CDR2 as FQGNSA, both from the germline V gene. A single peripheral blood draw of around 0.11 L on average was collected from each donor into heparinised tubes. Naive, central memory, regulatory and stem cell-like memory CD4+ T cells were sorted on a BD FACSAria II using a panel including CD45RO, CCR7, CD25, CD127, CD95 and CD27. A purity above 95% was achieved for all sorted populations. PBMCs were isolated right away by Lymphoprep density gradient centrifugation and were stained directly, without culture. Samples were stained and sorted in pairs, with one healthy donor and one patient per experiment, so that batch effects were minimized.

This clone was seen only a few times. The antigen it binds to is not known. Base qualities are not at hand, and no much larger clone is one base apart. All of the isolated RNA was reverse transcribed with the High Capacity cDNA Reverse Transcription Kit, so expressed TCRB transcripts were sequenced. Deep immunoSEQ sequencing was performed on naive, central memory and regulatory T cell samples, with an average of roughly 3.5 million total reads per sample. Sorted cells were lysed in RLT buffer and RNA was extracted with DNase-treated RNeasy Micro or Mini kits, depending on cell number. To prevent cross-contamination, each cell subset was processed individually, whereas patient and healthy donor samples were processed jointly. TCRB sequences were amplified from cDNA with the immunoSEQ multiplex PCR, producing 87-bp fragments spanning the CDR3 region. Sequencing of the amplicons was done on the Illumina HiSeq platform. From the authors' description of their analysis: PCR bias was computationally corrected using synthetic template baselines, reads within Hamming distance 2 were collapsed, and singletons that could not be merged were discarded. Reads were aligned to IMGT to assign V, D and J genes, CDR3 length, and insertions or deletions at six rearrangement sites. Within each subset, clonotype counts were normalized to sorted cell number, and only after that were true diversity and Gini coefficients computed with the tcR R package. The overlap coefficient, calculated on TCRB nucleotide sequences, was used to quantify repertoire sharing. As a proxy for the pre-selection repertoire, out-of-frame TCRB sequences from naive cells were analyzed. TCRdb mirrors the immuneACCESS table, restricted to in-frame sequences. Some clones are absent from its copies; in checked studies, under half trace to an unresolved V gene, and the reason for the others is unknown. The V and J calls and clone size were taken over from that table, and D and trimming were inferred from the DNA. The sample table shows 400,000 to 500,000 clones, and approximately 13% are seen once. Together, the top ten hold approximately 0.035% of the sample.

The chain uses TRBV7-2 and TRBJ1-3; the D gene lacks a confident call. This receptor was taken from a man aged 30 to 39 in good health. Sequences were obtained from naive CD4+ T cells from blood. The cell subset or site label of this sample denotes: true naive CD4+ T cells. The DNA sequence follows: TGTGCCAGCAGCTCCACCCTTGGTGTGGACACCATATATTTT. This translates into CASSSTLGVDTIYF.